This passage covers 8 T cell receptor beta chains from one sample sequenced in a study of identifying expanded T cells in peripheral blood. The assay was immunoSEQ multiplex PCR, and TCRdb's table has in-frame clones only and misses some. The sample includes some 54,000 clones, approximately 86% of them seen just once. The source material was blood. Receptor source: a person aged 18 to 70 in good health.

This clone was seen once. The chain is built from TRBV11-3 and TRBJ2-7; TRBD1 or TRBD2 may be the D gene (5 bases each). Germline CDR1 is SGHNT and CDR2 is YENEEA. This CDR3 has 17 amino acids. Between the trimmed V and J ends, which lost 2 bases and 2 bases, there was a span of 19 bases. CDR3 residues: CASSLTSIEGTTYEQYF. As DNA, the CDR3 is TGTGCCAGCAGCTTAACCAGCATCGAGGGGACCACCTACGAGCAGTACTTC.

This chain links TRBV5-6 with TRBJ2-1; D ambiguous. The V end lost 1 base, the J end lost 0 bases, and 8 bases lay between the germline ends. This CDR3 has 15 amino acids. Germline lookup yields CDR1 SGHDT and CDR2 YYEEEE. As DNA, the CDR3 is TGTGCCAGCAGCTTGACTATCATCTCCTACAATGAGCAGTTCTTC. It codes for CASSLTIISYNEQFF.

The chain uses TRBV10-3 and TRBJ2-2; TRBD2 might be the D (7 bases). The CDR3 extends over 15 amino acids. V was clipped by 0 bases and J by 3 bases, with 8 bases between them. CDR1 is ENHRY, CDR2 SYGVKD, per germline. CDR3 coding DNA: TGTGCCATCAGTGAGTCAGGGGGGGACACCGGGGAGCTGTTTTTT. Amino acids: CAISESGGDTGELFF.

The chain employs TRBV6-1 and TRBJ2-5; TRBD2 matches 10 bases. This CDR3 region has 14 residues. V trimming: 6 bases; J trimming: 5 bases; junction bases outside the gene matches: 6. Germline assignment: CDR1 MNHNS and CDR2 SASEGT. CDR3 sequence reads: CASRVTSGAETQYF. The CDR3 region has the DNA TGTGCCAGCAGGGTAACTAGCGGGGCCGAGACCCAGTACTTC.

This clone was seen just once. The chain is built from TRBV23-1 and TRBJ1-1; D may be TRBD1 (6 bases). TRBV23-1 is filed as an ORF, its function uncertain. There are 17 residues in the CDR3. Trimming cost V 7 bases and J 5 bases, with 26 bases left between them. This CDR3 reads CASKKATGPVVRTEAFF. CDR3 sequence (DNA): TGCGCCAGCAAGAAGGCGACAGGCCCTGTCGTGAGGACTGAAGCTTTCTTT.

The genes are TRBV6-5 and TRBJ2-1, with 13 bases fitting TRBD2. The germline V gene has CDR1 MNHEY and CDR2 SVGAGI. V dropped 4 bases and J dropped 8; count of bases not matched to a gene: 5. This CDR3 has 15 amino acids. The CDR3 bases are TGTGCCAGCAGTTCGCCGGGACTAGCGGGACATGAGCAGTTCTTC. It is translated as CASSSPGLAGHEQFF.

The CDR3 DNA is TGTGCCAGCAGTCGACTAGCGGGGAGGAGCTCCTACGAGCAGTACTTC. It yields the protein CASSRLAGRSSYEQYF. V and J are TRBV28 and TRBJ2-7; 11 bases line up with TRBD2. Per the germline V gene, CDR1 is MDHEN and CDR2 is SYDVKM. The CDR3 is 16 amino acids. Trimming removed 5 bases from V and 0 bases from J; junction bases left unmatched: 6.

The chain carries TRBV7-2 and TRBJ2-3; 10 positions agree with TRBD2. CDR3 length equals 15 residues. Per the germline V gene, CDR1 is SGHTA and CDR2 is FQGNSA. J was trimmed by 3 bases and V by 5 bases; bases with no gene match: 5. CDR3 sequence reads: CASSARTSGTDTQYF. CDR3 sequence (DNA): TGTGCCAGCAGCGCCCGGACTAGCGGTACAGATACGCAGTATTTT.